This TCR beta chain originates from a study of blood T cell repertoires in COVID-19. Sequencing used immunoSEQ multiplex PCR; TCRdb keeps in-frame clones, though not all of them. The sample contains about 130,000 clones, around 83% of which appear only once. This clone was picked up one time. This CDR3 is also generated by other DNA sequences in the sample. Germline V gene data show CDR1 as KGHSH and CDR2 as LQKENI. Between the trimmed V and J ends, which lost 3 bases and 3 bases, there was a span of 5 bases. The CDR3 sequence is 12 residues long. The V call is TRBV18, the J call TRBJ2-5, with D perhaps TRBD2 (5 bases). The sequenced material came from PBMCs or T cells enriched from blood (not recorded which). This TCR derives from a young man who had recovered from COVID-19. CDR3 protein: CASSPGEETQYF. The CDR3 DNA follows: TGTGCCAGCTCACCGGGAGAAGAGACCCAGTACTTC.